This T cell receptor beta chain was found in a study of radiation and T cells in renal cell carcinoma (TCRdb year 2020). At the level of the whole study: Samples came from a clinical trial, in which primary renal cell carcinomas received 15 Gy stereotactic body radiation therapy followed by nephrectomy 4 weeks later. In total, approximately 54 samples, comprising 26 tumors and some 27 peripheral blood samples, were subjected to TCR beta sequencing. In the 53 samples combined, around 3.9 million unique CDR3 nucleotide sequences were found, encoding roughly 3,000,000 unique CDR3 amino acid sequences. Broad study findings and their caveats: Because pretreatment tumor biopsies were not available, the baseline intratumoral presence of clonotypes could not be determined. An increase in top tumor clonotypes in blood was observed from baseline to 2 weeks post-radiation, followed by contraction by 4 weeks, which was taken to suggest transient expansion of tumor-resident clones. Blood repertoire dynamics were not followed beyond 4 weeks after treatment. Effects of radiation dose or scheduling on the TCR repertoire could not be addressed with the single-armed trial design.

The intended sense of this specimen's time point label: baseline pretreatment blood. In light of the paper, this sample's treatment or condition label describes: 15 Gy SBRT to primary tumor, nephrectomy 4 weeks later. To track tumor-enriched clonotypes, serial peripheral blood was sampled from radiation-treated patients at baseline and at 2 weeks and 4 weeks after SBRT. Every patient had renal cell carcinoma of clear cell pathology. The QIAamp DNA Blood Mini Kit (Qiagen) was used to prepare genomic DNA for TCR sequencing. The analyses included only samples that passed all quality control checks. This clone was counted once. Its antigen has not been determined. Base-call qualities are not available, and no considerably larger clone is one nucleotide away. Following the manufacturer's recommendations, the immunoSEQ kit was used to generate TCR beta libraries from genomic DNA. Library preparation used a first multiplex PCR with proprietary primers, then a second PCR adding unique barcodes, with bead cleanups after each round. Each sample batch included a kit-provided positive control reaction and a negative control reaction. The final libraries underwent checking on an Agilent 4200 TapeStation D1000 ScreenTape, volumetric pooling, and quantification by qPCR. Sequencing ran on an Illumina NextSeq500 with a MidOutput 150-cycle cartridge, using 156 Read1 and 15 Index1 cycles with kit custom primers. The pooled library was loaded at around 1 pM, and approximately 18% PhiX control was spiked in. On the study's bioinformatics: Vendor-processed data were analyzed in R, with a clonotype defined as all T cells sharing the same CDR3 nucleotide sequence. For clone abundance analyses, frequencies were normalized to the 10,000 most abundant clones per sample. Public T cell clones, which averaged fewer than five per sample, were excluded before analysis. An abundance difference of at least 32-fold between compartments was the criterion for calling clonotypes tumor-enriched or baseline blood-enriched. A beta-binomial differential abundance model was used to identify clonotypes that expanded or contracted between blood time points. Tumor-blood repertoire similarity was measured with the Baroni-Urbani and Buser coefficient, and groups were compared using two-tailed Wilcoxon tests in R. TCRdb re-hosts the immuneACCESS table, in-frame sequences only. Its copies lack some clones; in the studies checked, an unresolved V gene accounts for under half of them, and the cause for the rest is not known. The DNA was the basis for D and trimming; V, J and clone size are from that table. In all, the sample holds around 160,000 clones, and around 90% of those were seen once. Together, the top ten hold about 4.3% of the sample.

Sample: blood, taken from a patient whose treatment included radiotherapy and nephrectomy. This TCR derives from a woman between 70 and 85 years old with renal cell carcinoma.

The nucleotide sequence is given as TGCGCCAGCAGCTTGGGAACGGGCTGGGGTGGTGAGCAGTTCTTC. Translated, this gives CASSLGTGWGGEQFF. The receptor chain draws on TRBV5-1 and TRBJ2-1, with an unclear D gene assignment. CDR1 and CDR2 (SGHRS, YFSETQ) derive from the germline V gene. V is clipped by 0 bases and J by 9 bases, and the sequence between their germline boundaries is 16 bases long. The CDR3, cysteine through phenylalanine, is 15 amino acids long. The kept DNA is CDR3 alone, 45 bases in frame from the first base.